This is a list of T cell receptor beta chains from one sample in a study of shared clonotypes between healthy human individuals. The assay was immunoSEQ multiplex PCR, and TCRdb's table has in-frame clones only and misses some. The sample records hundreds of thousands of clones, 74% being singletons. The sequenced material came from memory CD4+ T cells sorted from blood. The receptors come from a woman aged 25 to 39 in good health. The CDR3 runs from the conserved cysteine through the conserved F or W. Fields, in order: J gene, V gene, clone size, CDR3 protein. Rows give clone size only sometimes, using once, few, many, or a class for an expanded clone.

j_gene: TRBJ1-2; v_gene: TRBV4-1; abundance: once; CDR3aa: CASSRNGQEKNYGYTF
j_gene: TRBJ1-1; v_gene: TRBV6-6; abundance: NA; CDR3aa: CATWTASHTEAFF
j_gene: TRBJ2-3; v_gene: TRBV27; abundance: NA; CDR3aa: CASSPLGGGPVGSQYF
j_gene: TRBJ2-2; v_gene: TRBV5-4; abundance: NA; CDR3aa: CASSFGTSGSLIGELFF
j_gene: TRBJ1-3; v_gene: TRBV4-1; abundance: NA; CDR3aa: CASSPDSGNTIYF
j_gene: TRBJ2-4; v_gene: TRBV28; abundance: NA; CDR3aa: CASSRDTKWGKNIQYF
j_gene: TRBJ2-1; v_gene: TRBV6-6; abundance: NA; CDR3aa: CASNKREPSYNEQFF
j_gene: TRBJ2-2; v_gene: TRBV6-6; abundance: once; CDR3aa: CASRSRKENTGELFF
j_gene: TRBJ1-2; v_gene: TRBV4-2; abundance: NA; CDR3aa: CASSSDRGHGYTF
j_gene: TRBJ1-3; v_gene: TRBV19; abundance: NA; CDR3aa: CASSPMDRLGNTIYF
j_gene: TRBJ2-7; v_gene: TRBV30; abundance: NA; CDR3aa: CAWSSGQGGYEQYF
j_gene: TRBJ2-5; v_gene: TRBV30; abundance: NA; CDR3aa: CAWSLQETQYF
j_gene: TRBJ2-7; v_gene: TRBV11-2; abundance: NA; CDR3aa: CASSLYETAYEQYF
j_gene: TRBJ2-7; v_gene: TRBV30; abundance: NA; CDR3aa: CAWRTSGKYEQYF
j_gene: TRBJ1-3; v_gene: TRBV6-1; abundance: NA; CDR3aa: CASSDVGLSSGNTIYF
j_gene: TRBJ2-6; v_gene: TRBV2; abundance: few; CDR3aa: CASSESPGANVLTF
j_gene: TRBJ1-5; v_gene: TRBV7-9; abundance: NA; CDR3aa: CAIGDNQPQHF
j_gene: TRBJ2-3; v_gene: TRBV6-1; abundance: NA; CDR3aa: CASSSRQATDTQYF
j_gene: TRBJ2-5; v_gene: TRBV23-1; abundance: few; CDR3aa: CASTGVETQYF
j_gene: TRBJ2-5; v_gene: TRBV5-1; abundance: few; CDR3aa: CASSLGTSGGQETQYF
j_gene: TRBJ1-2; v_gene: TRBV19; abundance: many; CDR3aa: CASTIGGLDYGYTF
j_gene: TRBJ1-1; v_gene: TRBV28; abundance: NA; CDR3aa: CASSLGSRSTEAFF
j_gene: TRBJ2-2; v_gene: TRBV28; abundance: NA; CDR3aa: CASSLFSGHTGELFF
j_gene: TRBJ2-7; v_gene: TRBV7-8; abundance: NA; CDR3aa: CASSNPWWEGLDEQYF
j_gene: TRBJ1-2; v_gene: TRBV28; abundance: NA; CDR3aa: CASGRDDYGYTF
j_gene: TRBJ2-1; v_gene: TRBV29-1; abundance: few; CDR3aa: CSVSGHYNEQFF
j_gene: TRBJ2-1; v_gene: TRBV11-3; abundance: NA; CDR3aa: CASGRGSYNEQFF
j_gene: TRBJ1-2; v_gene: TRBV28; abundance: NA; CDR3aa: CASRSALSYHGYTF
j_gene: TRBJ1-3; v_gene: TRBV19; abundance: NA; CDR3aa: CASSTDTVRNTIYF
j_gene: TRBJ1-2; v_gene: TRBV7-9; abundance: NA; CDR3aa: CASSRMSGGSGYTF
j_gene: TRBJ2-5; v_gene: TRBV7-7; abundance: NA; CDR3aa: CASSSTRGTSGRETQYF
j_gene: TRBJ2-1; v_gene: TRBV19; abundance: NA; CDR3aa: CASRETGTTFLEQFF
j_gene: TRBJ2-1; v_gene: TRBV6-4; abundance: NA; CDR3aa: CASSAQGAITYNEQFF
j_gene: TRBJ2-2; v_gene: TRBV18; abundance: NA; CDR3aa: CASSLQGAGYTGELFF
j_gene: TRBJ1-5; v_gene: TRBV5-6; abundance: NA; CDR3aa: CASSRQPTGRLSQPQHF
j_gene: TRBJ2-7; v_gene: TRBV11-2; abundance: NA; CDR3aa: CASSLGQGRTGEQYF
j_gene: TRBJ2-1; v_gene: TRBV9; abundance: NA; CDR3aa: CASSVTSATDSEQFF
j_gene: TRBJ2-1; v_gene: TRBV5-1; abundance: NA; CDR3aa: CASSFTSGTKYNEQFF
j_gene: TRBJ1-5; v_gene: TRBV10-3; abundance: NA; CDR3aa: CAISESSGAADNQPQHF
j_gene: TRBJ2-1; v_gene: TRBV9; abundance: NA; CDR3aa: CASSRLAGWGRDEQFF
j_gene: TRBJ1-3; v_gene: TRBV5-1; abundance: NA; CDR3aa: CASSPTGEGNTIYF
j_gene: TRBJ1-5; v_gene: TRBV30; abundance: NA; CDR3aa: CAWSTQGQPQHF
j_gene: TRBJ2-1; v_gene: TRBV6-6; abundance: NA; CDR3aa: CASSRDSNNEQFF
j_gene: TRBJ1-1; v_gene: TRBV19; abundance: few; CDR3aa: CASSAQGDTEAFF
j_gene: TRBJ2-1; v_gene: TRBV28; abundance: NA; CDR3aa: CASSWGQGTEQFF
j_gene: TRBJ2-7; v_gene: TRBV5-6; abundance: NA; CDR3aa: CASSSVGRAEQYF